This T cell receptor (beta chain) was captured in a study of T cells after yellow fever vaccination. Synthesis of TCR cDNA relied on 5'RACE template switching, which attached a universal primer site and UMIs. TCRdb processed the 5' RACE reads anew with MiXCR; each CDR3 protein has one entry. The repertoire holds a few hundred thousand distinct CDR3 sequences, with approximately 12% as singletons. Whole-study results and caveats: The booster saw the reappearance of most primary-vaccination clones (around 96% CD4, 70% to 90% CD8). The secondary response peaked faster, at day 5 versus 15, but was weaker.

This clonotype was seen only a few times. Its antigen is not known. The CDR3 is 16 residues long. Per the germline V gene, CDR1 is SNHLY and CDR2 is FYNNEI. The ends were cut back, 3 bases at V and 0 bases at J, with 12 bases in the middle. The chain links TRBV2 to TRBJ2-1, with D tentatively TRBD2 (5 bases). The TCR comes from a man younger than 30 who received the YFV17D yellow fever vaccine. The material sequenced was CD4+ T cells sorted from PBMCs, taken 15 days after the yellow fever booster vaccination. In DNA, the CDR3 is TGTGCCAGCAGTGAGAGGGCCATTAGCTCCTACAATGAGCAGTTCTTC. Encoded protein: CASSERAISSYNEQFF.